Listed below are T cell receptor beta chains from one sample, sequenced in a study of glioma-infiltrating T cells. TCRdb ran MiXCR on the multiplex PCR reads and lists one entry per CDR3 protein. This table holds about 140,000 distinct CDR3 sequences, about 39% found once. The sequenced sample consisted of glioma tissue, nonneoplastic brain tissue, or PBMCs (not recorded which). The receptor source for this set is a human donor with low-grade glioma or glioblastoma, undergoing nonglioma brain surgery, or in good health (not recorded which). Each CDR3 is given without its conserved first and last residue.

>TRBV28|TRBJ2-7
ASSQDTYEQY
>TRBV6-1|TRBJ2-1
ASSLNPDRPTQH
>TRBV7-2|TRBJ2-5
ASSFGAGQGTQY
>TRBV4-1|TRBJ1-1
ASSQLTGGGRAF
>TRBV6-2/TRBV6-3|TRBJ2-7
ASSYSSDRHPPYEQY
>TRBV7-2|TRBJ2-1
ASSLVARLF
>TRBV6-5|TRBJ1-5
ASRKPGGGQPQH
>TRBV19|TRBJ1-1
ASSMGTGDMNTEAF
>TRBV20-1|TRBJ2-3
SARDWEDTQY
>TRBV7-9|TRBJ1-1
ASSLLLHRGPTEAF
>TRBV10-1|TRBJ2-1
ASSDRGRRSYNEQF
>TRBV7-6|TRBJ1-1
ASSQRQGANTEAF
>TRBV2|TRBJ2-5
ASSSERTSGRKTQY
>TRBV6-6|TRBJ1-2
ASSYDKTVYGYT
>TRBV4-1|TRBJ2-1
ASSQVSFGPSSYNEQF
>TRBV20-1|NA
SARDTGSYEQY
>TRBV6-1|TRBJ2-1
ASSRTRGLPEQF
>TRBV24-1|TRBJ1-5
ATSLGQGSNQPQH
>TRBV7-9|TRBJ1-6
ASRTANNSPLH
>TRBV6-1|TRBJ2-7
ASRRLAGYEQY
>TRBV20-1|TRBJ2-1
SARRASGSDEQF
>TRBV5-6|TRBJ2-3
ASSTGGSGDTQY
>TRBV6-6|TRBJ1-2
ASRDRGDGYT
>TRBV6-1|TRBJ2-5
ASSGPLGKETQY
>TRBV6-1|TRBJ2-5
ATKGGWPRETQY
>TRBV10-2|TRBJ1-1
ASRQGSTEAF
>TRBV4-1|TRBJ1-3
ASSQVGRGSGNTIY
>TRBV7-9|TRBJ2-3
ASSSTDSTDTQY
>TRBV7-2|TRBJ1-2
ASSPPGGAAGYT
>TRBV6-2/TRBV6-3|TRBJ2-7
ASSAGPEGEQY
>TRBV7-2|TRBJ2-3
ASSSGIFTDTQY